Listed below are T cell receptor beta chains from one sample, sequenced in a study of T cells in Graves' hyperthyroidism and ophthalmopathy. From the multiplex PCR reads, TCRdb called clonotypes with MiXCR, one entry per CDR3 protein. The sample carries around 380,000 distinct CDR3 sequences, 13% recorded once. The source material was blood. Source of these receptors: a man aged 25-45 years with Graves' hyperthyroidism that later progressed to Graves' ophthalmopathy. Each CDR3 is given without its conserved first and last residue. Fields, in order: clone size, V gene, J gene, CDR3 protein. Only part of the rows carry a size: once, few, many, or a class if the clone is expanded.

size: NA
V: TRBV7-9
J: TRBJ2-7
CDR3: ASSSSPLPYEQY

size: many
V: TRBV6-1
J: TRBJ2-5
CDR3: ASSFRTSGETQY

size: many
V: TRBV18
J: TRBJ2-7
CDR3: ASSIRTGDLYEQY

size: few
V: TRBV6-2/TRBV6-3
J: TRBJ2-5
CDR3: ASSLTSEGETQY

size: many
V: TRBV6-1
J: TRBJ1-1
CDR3: ASSAKQGMNTEAF

size: many
V: TRBV11-2
J: TRBJ2-7
CDR3: ASSLGTLEDRSTHEQY

size: few
V: TRBV20-1
J: TRBJ1-6
CDR3: SARYGYNSPLH

size: many
V: TRBV27
J: TRBJ2-7
CDR3: ASSLDGPYEQY

size: NA
V: TRBV27
J: TRBJ2-1
CDR3: ASRSIGTSGGSSYNEQF

size: few
V: TRBV6-1
J: TRBJ1-5
CDR3: ASSYHPQGKPQH

size: few
V: TRBV29-1
J: TRBJ2-7
CDR3: SVEDPPRTGPYEQY

size: many
V: TRBV12-3/TRBV12-4
J: TRBJ2-3
CDR3: ASSLALPVSTQY

size: many
V: TRBV11-3
J: TRBJ1-2
CDR3: ASSPHPGRANYGYT

size: NA
V: TRBV20-1
J: TRBJ2-7
CDR3: SARDSRTGTYEQY

size: few
V: TRBV12-3/TRBV12-4
J: TRBJ1-6
CDR3: ASSLSGAVSSPLH

size: NA
V: TRBV7-9
J: TRBJ2-2
CDR3: LLTGENGELF

size: few
V: TRBV6-5
J: TRBJ2-2
CDR3: ASSYSIGSGGAGELF

size: NA
V: TRBV6-1
J: TRBJ1-4
CDR3: ASSQLGGHLGKLF

size: many
V: TRBV5-5
J: TRBJ1-2
CDR3: ASSGGSGYGYT

size: many
V: TRBV12-3/TRBV12-4
J: TRBJ1-5
CDR3: ASSPGTGPNQPQH

size: many
V: TRBV27
J: TRBJ1-1
CDR3: ASSFSGDTEAF

size: many
V: TRBV7-9
J: TRBJ1-1
CDR3: ASSLFSFFVEEDTEAF

size: NA
V: TRBV5-1
J: TRBJ1-4
CDR3: ASSLEQGSGEKLF

size: many
V: TRBV28
J: TRBJ1-4
CDR3: ASSSIGKENEKLF

size: few
V: TRBV6-6
J: TRBJ1-1
CDR3: ASSYLRGRNTEAF

size: few
V: TRBV20-1
J: TRBJ2-5
CDR3: SATFGGADETQY

size: NA
V: TRBV7-6
J: TRBJ2-1
CDR3: ASSFGPQLEGEQF

size: few
V: TRBV3-1
J: TRBJ2-7
CDR3: ASSQEGRGHSYEQY

size: many
V: TRBV5-1
J: TRBJ1-1
CDR3: ASSLKGSVTEAF

size: few
V: TRBV20-1
J: TRBJ2-5
CDR3: SARDSGTSGGGETQY

size: many
V: TRBV12-3/TRBV12-4
J: TRBJ2-3
CDR3: ASSLADWADTQY

size: NA
V: TRBV4-1
J: TRBJ1-6
CDR3: ASSQDRDRITSPLH

size: NA
V: TRBV6-5
J: TRBJ1-2
CDR3: ASSYSIGGGDDNYGYT

size: many
V: TRBV9
J: TRBJ2-1
CDR3: ASSGSGGPSNEQF

size: NA
V: TRBV5-5
J: TRBJ1-2
CDR3: ASSSTGSINYGYT

size: few
V: TRBV3-1
J: TRBJ1-6
CDR3: ASSQSNYNSPLH

size: NA
V: TRBV4-2
J: TRBJ2-3
CDR3: ASSQRVLVPTDTQY

size: few
V: TRBV4-1
J: TRBJ1-6
CDR3: ASSQAGQQNSPLH

size: NA
V: TRBV3-1
J: TRBJ2-5
CDR3: ASSQGRGGYQETQY

size: NA
V: TRBV12-5
J: TRBJ2-7
CDR3: ASALGRGHEQY

size: many
V: TRBV6-5
J: TRBJ2-2
CDR3: ASTDSLTGELF

size: few
V: TRBV30
J: TRBJ1-6
CDR3: AWTGTDGSPLH

size: NA
V: TRBV20-1
J: TRBJ1-3
CDR3: SARFLGDSGNTIY

size: many
V: TRBV18
J: TRBJ2-5
CDR3: ASSPAKGETQY

size: many
V: TRBV12-3/TRBV12-4
J: TRBJ2-2
CDR3: ASSLGEGELF

size: many
V: TRBV7-6
J: TRBJ2-5
CDR3: ASSLYLAGRETQY

size: few
V: TRBV5-1
J: TRBJ2-2
CDR3: ASSFIAGGPNTGELF

size: NA
V: TRBV9
J: TRBJ2-1
CDR3: ASSPWSNSYNEQF

size: few
V: TRBV3-1
J: TRBJ2-5
CDR3: ASSQAPGLAETQY

size: many
V: TRBV12-3/TRBV12-4
J: TRBJ1-5
CDR3: ASSAGGGGNQPQH

size: many
V: TRBV27
J: TRBJ2-4
CDR3: ASSLWGGIQAKNIQY

size: many
V: TRBV5-1
J: TRBJ2-3
CDR3: ASSLVGIDTQY

size: few
V: TRBV2
J: TRBJ1-6
CDR3: ASSYSRRAGAVPLH

size: many
V: TRBV28
J: TRBJ2-5
CDR3: ASLGLAGRKTQY

size: many
V: TRBV28
J: TRBJ2-2
CDR3: ASRGTSESGELF